These 9 T cell receptor beta chains share one sample of origin, sequenced in a study of cytomegalovirus exposure and HLA in healthy donors. Primers: 60 Vbeta forward and 13 Jbeta reverse. Clones were sequenced by immunoSEQ multiplex PCR, and TCRdb holds only the in-frame ones, with some missing. The top ten clones hold roughly 6.7% of a sample with around 150,000 clones, around 80% of them seen once. Sequencing was done on a sample of PBMCs. These receptors were collected from a man aged 50 to 60 in good health and CMV-seropositive.

The genes are TRBV7-6 and TRBJ2-7, with unresolved D. Deletions cut 0 bases from V and 2 bases from J, with 8 bases between. The CDR3 is 14 amino acids. Germline V lookup: CDR1 SGHVS, CDR2 FNYEAQ. Written as DNA, the CDR3 is TGTGCCAGCAGCTTAGCGTTTGGGCCCTACGAGCAGTACTTC. Protein: CASSLAFGPYEQYF.

As regards this clone: Different DNA sequences within this sample yield the same CDR3. This chain links TRBV5-1 with TRBJ1-2; TRBD1 might be the D (5 bases). The V end lost 4 bases, the J end lost 2 bases, and 9 bases lay between the germline ends. The CDR3 runs to 13 residues. In germline, CDR1 is SGHRS, CDR2 YFSETQ. CDR3 DNA sequence: TGCGCCAGCAGCCCTCAGGGAAACTATGGCTACACCTTC. Translation gives CASSPQGNYGYTF. The whole variable domain, remainder taken from reference TRBV5-1 and TRBJ1-2, is KAGVTQTPRYLIKTRGQQVTLSCSPISGHRSVSWYQQTPGQGLQFLFEYFSETQRNKGNFPGRFSGRQFSNSRSEMNVSTLELGDSALYLCASSPQGNYGYTFGSGTRLTVV.

The chain recombines TRBV7-8 with TRBJ1-4; 7 nucleotides align to TRBD1. V lost 4 bases, J lost 6 bases, and 8 bases stayed unmatched. There are 15 residues in the CDR3. Germline V gives CDR1 SGHVS, CDR2 FQNEAQ. CDR3 sequence reads: CASSSRQGSDEKLFF. In nucleotides, the CDR3 is TGTGCCAGCAGCTCCCGACAGGGAAGTGATGAAAAACTGTTTTTT.

This chain's CDR3 is CASSYLPEGMGYGYTF. Here the CDR3 DNA reads TGTGCCAGCAGCTACCTTCCGGAGGGGATGGGCTATGGCTACACCTTC. The rearrangement joins TRBV5-5 to TRBJ1-2; weak D call: TRBD1 (5 bases). The CDR3 length is 16 residues. CDR1 and CDR2 from the germline V gene are SGHKS and YYEKEE (reference sequence). Trimming took 3 bases from V and 4 from J, leaving 19 bases between them.

The chain couples TRBV11-2 to TRBJ2-5, with 7 bases lining up with TRBD2. The germline V gene encodes CDR1 SGHAT and CDR2 FQNNGV. V dropped 4 bases and J dropped 5; count of bases not matched to a gene: 4. This CDR3 is 13 amino acids long. The CDR3 spells CASSWGGWETQYF. For the CDR3, the DNA is TGTGCCAGCAGCTGGGGGGGGTGGGAGACCCAGTACTTC.

The chain uses TRBV5-1 and TRBJ1-2; a possible D gene is TRBD1 (5 bases). The CDR3 sequence is 12 residues long. V was cut by 7 bases and J by 4 bases, with 11 bases left in between. CDR1 is SGHRS, CDR2 YFSETQ, per germline. The chain's CDR3 is CASFDRSYGYTF. DNA of the CDR3: TGCGCCAGCTTCGACAGAAGCTATGGCTACACCTTC.

The J gene is TRBJ2-1, the V gene TRBV9, with 9 bases matching TRBD2. The junction had 20 bases not matched to a gene; V was cut back by 3 bases and J by 7 bases. There are 19 residues in the CDR3. Per germline, CDR1 SGDLS and CDR2 YYNGEE. The CDR3 is CASSEGSGGPSGALNEQFF. The CDR3 nucleotides are TGTGCCAGCAGCGAGGGATCTGGGGGTCCTAGCGGGGCTCTTAATGAGCAGTTCTTC.

This clone was counted a single time. The chain carries TRBV7-3 and TRBJ1-1; the D is unclear. The CDR3 sequence is 15 residues long. Germline loops: CDR1 SGHTA, CDR2 FQGTGA. V was clipped by 5 bases and J by 0 bases, with 13 bases between them. In DNA form, the CDR3 reads TGTGCCAGCAGCCCGAGGTCCGGCGTGAACACTGAAGCTTTCTTT. Amino acid sequence: CASSPRSGVNTEAFF.

This rearrangement joins TRBV2 to TRBJ2-3, with 11 positions matching TRBD2. Germline V lookup: CDR1 SNHLY, CDR2 FYNNEI. The CDR3 runs 20 residues. Trimming removed 1 base from V and 6 bases from J; junction bases left unmatched: 18. CDR3 sequence reads: CASSEVRGGGTSGTYDTQYF. The CDR3 nucleotides are TGTGCCAGCAGTGAAGTACGAGGAGGGGGGACTAGCGGTACTTACGATACGCAGTATTTT.